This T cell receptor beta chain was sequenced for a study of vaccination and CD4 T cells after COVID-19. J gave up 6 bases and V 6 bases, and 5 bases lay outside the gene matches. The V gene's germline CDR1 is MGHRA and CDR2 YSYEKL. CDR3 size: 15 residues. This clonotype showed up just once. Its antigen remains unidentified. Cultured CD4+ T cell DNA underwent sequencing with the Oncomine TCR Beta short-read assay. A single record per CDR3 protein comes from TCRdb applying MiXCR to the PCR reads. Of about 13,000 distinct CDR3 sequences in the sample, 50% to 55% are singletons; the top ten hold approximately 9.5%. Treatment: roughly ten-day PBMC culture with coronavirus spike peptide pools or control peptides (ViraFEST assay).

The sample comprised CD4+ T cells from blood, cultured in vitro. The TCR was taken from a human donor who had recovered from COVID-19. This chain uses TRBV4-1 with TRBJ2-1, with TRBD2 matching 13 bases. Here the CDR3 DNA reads TGCGCCAGCAGGCCGGGACTAGCGGGGAGCAATGAGCAGTTCTTC. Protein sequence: CASRPGLAGSNEQFF.